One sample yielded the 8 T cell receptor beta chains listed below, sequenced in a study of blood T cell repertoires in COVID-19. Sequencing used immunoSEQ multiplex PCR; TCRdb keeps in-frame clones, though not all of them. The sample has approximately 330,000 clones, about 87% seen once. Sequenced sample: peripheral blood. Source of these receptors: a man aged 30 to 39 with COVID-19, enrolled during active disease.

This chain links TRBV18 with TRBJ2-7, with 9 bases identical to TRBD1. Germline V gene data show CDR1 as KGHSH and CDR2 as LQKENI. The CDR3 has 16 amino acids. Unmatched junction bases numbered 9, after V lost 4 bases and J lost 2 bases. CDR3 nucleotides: TGTGCCAGCTCACGGTCCGGGACAGGGCTTCCCTACGAGCAGTACTTC. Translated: CASSRSGTGLPYEQYF.

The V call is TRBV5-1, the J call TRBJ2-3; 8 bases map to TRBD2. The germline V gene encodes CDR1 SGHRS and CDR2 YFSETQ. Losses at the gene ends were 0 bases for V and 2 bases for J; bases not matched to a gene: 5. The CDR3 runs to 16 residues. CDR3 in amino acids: CASSLAAAGATDTQYF. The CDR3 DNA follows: TGCGCCAGCAGCTTGGCCGCAGCGGGGGCCACAGATACGCAGTATTTT.

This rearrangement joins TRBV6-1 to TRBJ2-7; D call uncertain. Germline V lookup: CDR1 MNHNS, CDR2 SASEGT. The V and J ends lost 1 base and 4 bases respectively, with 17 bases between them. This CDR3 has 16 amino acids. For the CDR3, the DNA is TGTGCCAGCAGTGAAGGCGTACCCGAAAACGGTTACGAGCAGTACTTC. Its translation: CASSEGVPENGYEQYF.

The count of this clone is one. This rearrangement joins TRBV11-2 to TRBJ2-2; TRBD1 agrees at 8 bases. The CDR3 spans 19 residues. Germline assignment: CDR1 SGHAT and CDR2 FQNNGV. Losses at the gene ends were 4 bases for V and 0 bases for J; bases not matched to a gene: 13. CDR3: CASSWPSGRGQANTGELFF. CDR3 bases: TGTGCCAGCAGCTGGCCTTCGGGCAGGGGGCAGGCGAACACCGGGGAGCTGTTTTTT.

CDR3 coding DNA: TGTGCCACCAGTGATTCGCGGAGCCAGCCCCAGCATTTT. Translated: CATSDSRSQPQHF. V and J are TRBV24-1 and TRBJ1-5, with unresolved D. The germline gives CDR1 KGHDR, CDR2 SFDVKD. Trimming took off 2 bases at V and 7 bases at J, with 8 bases between the two ends. This CDR3 is built from 13 residues.

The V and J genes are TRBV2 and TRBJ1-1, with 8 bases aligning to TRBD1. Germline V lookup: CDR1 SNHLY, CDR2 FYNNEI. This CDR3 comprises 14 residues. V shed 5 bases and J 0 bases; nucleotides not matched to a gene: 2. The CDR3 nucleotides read TGTGCCAGCAGTCGACAGGGGATGAACACTGAAGCTTTCTTT. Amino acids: CASSRQGMNTEAFF.

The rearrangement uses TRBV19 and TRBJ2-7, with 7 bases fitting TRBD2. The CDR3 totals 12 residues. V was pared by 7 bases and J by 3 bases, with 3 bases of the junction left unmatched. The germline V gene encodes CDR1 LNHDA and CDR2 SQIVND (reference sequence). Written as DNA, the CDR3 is TGTGCCAGTATGGGGGGGAACTACGAGCAGTACTTC. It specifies CASMGGNYEQYF.

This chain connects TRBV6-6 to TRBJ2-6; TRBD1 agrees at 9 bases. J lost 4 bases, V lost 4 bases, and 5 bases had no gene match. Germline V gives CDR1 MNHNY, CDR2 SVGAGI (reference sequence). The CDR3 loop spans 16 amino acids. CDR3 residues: CASSFTGGAGANVLTF. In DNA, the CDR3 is TGTGCCAGCAGTTTTACAGGGGGCGCGGGGGCCAACGTCCTGACTTTC.